This T cell receptor beta chain was found in a study of cytotoxic CD8 clonotypes in ibrutinib-treated CLL. Target depth was 1 in 200,000 to 1 in 1 million T cells, about 10x per clonotype. The data were produced by immunoSEQ multiplex PCR, yet TCRdb's version contains in-frame clones alone and is incomplete. The table lists some 200,000 clones, about two thirds of them singletons. This clone was seen a handful of times. Germline CDR1 SGHRS, CDR2 YFSETQ. The CDR3 spans 16 residues. V was pared by 0 bases and J by 3 bases, with 13 bases between. The TCR originated in a human donor with chronic lymphocytic leukemia. The sample was PBMCs, taken after 24 months of ibrutinib treatment. J is TRBJ2-1 and V is TRBV5-1; D possibly corresponds to TRBD1 (5 bases). The CDR3 bases are TGCGCCAGCAGCTTGGATGCAGGGTCGTTCTACAATGAGCAGTTCTTC. Translation: CASSLDAGSFYNEQFF. Looking up the rest from reference TRBV5-1 and TRBJ2-1 gives the full variable domain: KAGVTQTPRYLIKTRGQQVTLSCSPISGHRSVSWYQQTPGQGLQFLFEYFSETQRNKGNFPGRFSGRQFSNSRSEMNVSTLELGDSALYLCASSLDAGSFYNEQFFGPGTRLTVL.